This T cell receptor (beta chain) was recorded in a study of identical twins. TCRdb recomputed calls from the 5' RACE reads with MiXCR, one row per CDR3 protein. The data contain a few hundred thousand distinct CDR3 sequences, roughly a quarter of them singletons. A few counts support this clonotype. The data also belong to a second study, concerning T cells expressing NK-cell markers.

The sequencing input was CD4+ T cells sorted from blood. This receptor was identified in a woman younger than 30 in good health.

In DNA, the CDR3 is TGTGCCAGCAGCTCCATACTAGCGGGCGACAATGAGCAGTTCTTC. Its translation is CASSSILAGDNEQFF. V gene TRBV7-9 combines with J gene TRBJ2-1; 9 bases match TRBD2. This CDR3 is 15 amino acids long. V dropped 4 bases and J dropped 5; count of bases not matched to a gene: 6. The germline V gene encodes CDR1 SEHNR and CDR2 FQNEAQ (reference sequence).